This T cell receptor beta chain comes out of a study of technical replicates of blood from several donors. Measured with immunoSEQ multiplex PCR; TCRdb has only the in-frame clones, and not every one. The repertoire holds around 70,000 clones, with just under 97% as singletons. This CDR3 spans 15 amino acids. V was shortened by 0 bases and J by 9 bases, with 12 bases between the two germline ends. CDR1 and CDR2 from the germline V gene are SGHDN and FVKESK. The gene calls are TRBV14 and TRBJ1-6; D gene unclear. The receptor comes from a human donor in good health. Sequencing was carried out using T cells isolated from PBMCs. CDR3 amino acids: CASSQERGFGSPLHF. Here the CDR3 DNA reads TGTGCCAGCAGCCAAGAACGGGGTTTTGGTTCACCCCTCCACTTT.